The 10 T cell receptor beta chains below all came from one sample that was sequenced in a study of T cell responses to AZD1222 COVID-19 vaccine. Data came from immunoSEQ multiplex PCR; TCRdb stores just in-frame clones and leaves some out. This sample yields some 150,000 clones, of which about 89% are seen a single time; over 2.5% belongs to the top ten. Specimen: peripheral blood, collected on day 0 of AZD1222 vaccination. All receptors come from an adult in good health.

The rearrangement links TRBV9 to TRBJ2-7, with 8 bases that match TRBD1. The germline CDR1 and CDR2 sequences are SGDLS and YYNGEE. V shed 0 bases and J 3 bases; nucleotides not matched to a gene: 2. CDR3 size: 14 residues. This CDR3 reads CASSVVGQGYEQYF. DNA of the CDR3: TGTGCCAGCAGCGTAGTCGGACAGGGCTACGAGCAGTACTTC.

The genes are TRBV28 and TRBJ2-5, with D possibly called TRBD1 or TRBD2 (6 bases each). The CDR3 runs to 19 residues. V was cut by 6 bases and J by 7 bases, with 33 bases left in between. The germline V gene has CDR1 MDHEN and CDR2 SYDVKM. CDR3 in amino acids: CASRGPGTLFIRRERTQYF. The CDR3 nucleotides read TGTGCCAGCAGGGGGCCCGGGACACTCTTTATTCGGCGGGAACGGACCCAGTACTTC.

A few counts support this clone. As DNA, the CDR3 is TGTGCCAGCAGTTACCAGGTGCAGCCCCAGCATTTT. Translated, it gives CASSYQVQPQHF. The genes are TRBV6-6 and TRBJ1-5; no firm D call. The CDR3 consists of 12 residues. Germline lookup yields CDR1 MNHNY and CDR2 SVGAGI (reference sequence). V lost 2 bases, J lost 7 bases, and 6 bases lay in between.

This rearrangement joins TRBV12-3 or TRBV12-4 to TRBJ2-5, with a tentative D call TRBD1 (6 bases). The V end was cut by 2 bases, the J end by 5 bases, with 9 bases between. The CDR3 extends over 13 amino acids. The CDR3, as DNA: TGTGCCAGCAGTTTACAGGGGCCGGAGACCCAGTACTTC. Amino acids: CASSLQGPETQYF.

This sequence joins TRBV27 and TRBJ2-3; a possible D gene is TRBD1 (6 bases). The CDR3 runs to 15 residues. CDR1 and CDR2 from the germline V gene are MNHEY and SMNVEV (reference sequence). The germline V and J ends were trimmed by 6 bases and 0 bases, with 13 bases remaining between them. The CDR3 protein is CASSKDSISTDTQYF. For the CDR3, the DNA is TGTGCCAGCAGCAAGGACAGTATAAGCACAGATACGCAGTATTTT.

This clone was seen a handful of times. This CDR3 is CASSPRTGSEKLFF. The DNA for the CDR3 is TGTGCCAGTAGTCCTCGGACAGGGAGCGAAAAACTGTTTTTT. The V gene is TRBV19, the J gene TRBJ1-4; the match to TRBD1 covers 8 bases. Per germline, CDR1 LNHDA and CDR2 SQIVND (reference sequence). The length of the CDR3 is 14 residues. V was clipped by 5 bases and J by 8 bases; unmatched bases: 7.

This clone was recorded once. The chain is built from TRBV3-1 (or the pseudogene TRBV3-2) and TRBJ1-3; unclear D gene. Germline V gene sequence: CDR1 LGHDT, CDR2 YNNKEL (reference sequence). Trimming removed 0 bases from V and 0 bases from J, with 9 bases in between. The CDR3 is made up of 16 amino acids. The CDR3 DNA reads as TGTGCCAGCAGCCAAGATACCGGGTACTCTGGAAACACCATATATTTT. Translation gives CASSQDTGYSGNTIYF.

CDR3 region: CASSAPSGGASGELFF. The CDR3 DNA is TGTGCCAGCAGCGCACCTAGCGGGGGGGCCTCCGGGGAGCTGTTTTTT. The chain combines TRBV9 with TRBJ2-2, with TRBD2 matching 12 bases. Germline CDR1 SGDLS, CDR2 YYNGEE. The junction had 6 bases not matched to a gene; V was cut back by 3 bases and J by 6 bases. The CDR3 is made up of 16 amino acids.

The CDR3: CASSSPPGGPNTGELFF. The CDR3 bases are TGTGCCAGCAGTTCCCCCCCTGGGGGCCCGAACACCGGGGAGCTGTTTTTT. The chain is built from TRBV6-2 or TRBV6-3 and TRBJ2-2; possibly TRBD1 for D (6 bases). The V gene's germline CDR1 is MNHEY and CDR2 SVGEGT. The CDR3 runs to 17 residues. The V and J ends lost 4 bases and 0 bases respectively, with 15 bases between them.

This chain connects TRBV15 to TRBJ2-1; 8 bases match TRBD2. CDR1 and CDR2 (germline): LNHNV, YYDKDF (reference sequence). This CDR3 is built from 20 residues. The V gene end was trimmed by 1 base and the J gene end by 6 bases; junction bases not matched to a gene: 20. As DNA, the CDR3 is TGTGCCACCAGCAGAGTTTGGTTAGCGGGACACCAAACCGCCCCCAATGAGCAGTTCTTC. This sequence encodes CATSRVWLAGHQTAPNEQFF. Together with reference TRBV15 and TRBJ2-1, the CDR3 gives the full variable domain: DAMVIQNPRYQVTQFGKPVTLSCSQTLNHNVMYWYQQKSSQAPKLLFHYYDKDFNNEADTPDNFQSRRPNTSFCFLDIRSPGLGDTAMYLCATSRVWLAGHQTAPNEQFFGPGTRLTVL.